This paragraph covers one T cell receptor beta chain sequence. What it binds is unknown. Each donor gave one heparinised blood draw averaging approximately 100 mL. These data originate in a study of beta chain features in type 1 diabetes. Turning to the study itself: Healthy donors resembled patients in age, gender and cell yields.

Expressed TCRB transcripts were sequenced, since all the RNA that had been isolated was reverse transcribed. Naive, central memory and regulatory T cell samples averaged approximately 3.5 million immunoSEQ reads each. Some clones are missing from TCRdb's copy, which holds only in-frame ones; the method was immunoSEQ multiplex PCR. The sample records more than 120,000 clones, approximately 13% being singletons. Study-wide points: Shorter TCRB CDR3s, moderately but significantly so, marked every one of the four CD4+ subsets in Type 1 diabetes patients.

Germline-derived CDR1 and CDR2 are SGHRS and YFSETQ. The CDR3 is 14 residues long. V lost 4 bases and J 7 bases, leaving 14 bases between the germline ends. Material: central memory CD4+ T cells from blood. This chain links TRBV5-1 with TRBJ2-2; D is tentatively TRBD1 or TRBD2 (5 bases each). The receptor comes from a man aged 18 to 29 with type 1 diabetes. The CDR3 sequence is CASSPGTGDGELFF. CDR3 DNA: TGCGCCAGCAGCCCGGGGACCGGAGACGGGGAGCTGTTTTTT.